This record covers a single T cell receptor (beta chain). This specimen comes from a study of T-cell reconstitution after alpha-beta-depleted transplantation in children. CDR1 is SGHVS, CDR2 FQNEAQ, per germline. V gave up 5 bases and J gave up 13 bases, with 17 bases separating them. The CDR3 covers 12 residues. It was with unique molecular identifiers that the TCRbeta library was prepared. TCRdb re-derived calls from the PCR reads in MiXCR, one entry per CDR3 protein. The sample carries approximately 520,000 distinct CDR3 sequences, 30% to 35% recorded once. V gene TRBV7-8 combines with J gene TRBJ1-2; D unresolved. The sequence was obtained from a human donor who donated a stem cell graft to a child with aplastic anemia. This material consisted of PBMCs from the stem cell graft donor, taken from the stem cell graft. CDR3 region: CASSTRDRVGTF. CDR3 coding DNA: TGTGCCAGCAGCACCCGAGACCGGGTTGGCACCTTC. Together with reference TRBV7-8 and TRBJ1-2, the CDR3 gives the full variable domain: GAGVSQSPRYKVAKRGQDVALRCDPISGHVSLFWYQQALGQGPEFLTYFQNEAQLDKSGLPSDRFFAERPEGSVSTLKIQRTQQEDSAVYLCASSTRDRVGTFGSGTRLTVV.